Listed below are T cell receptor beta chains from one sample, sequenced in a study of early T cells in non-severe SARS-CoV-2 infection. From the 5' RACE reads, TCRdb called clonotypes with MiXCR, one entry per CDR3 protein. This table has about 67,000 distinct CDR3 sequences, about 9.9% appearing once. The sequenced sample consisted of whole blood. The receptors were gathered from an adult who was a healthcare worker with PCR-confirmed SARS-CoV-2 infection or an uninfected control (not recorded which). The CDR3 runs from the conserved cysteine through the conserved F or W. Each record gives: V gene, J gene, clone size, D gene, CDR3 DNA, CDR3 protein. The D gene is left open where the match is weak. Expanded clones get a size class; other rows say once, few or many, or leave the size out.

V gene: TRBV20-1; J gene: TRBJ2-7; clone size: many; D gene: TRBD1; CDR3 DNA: TGCAGTGCTAGGAGACAGGGTTTCGCCGAGCAGTACTTC; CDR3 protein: CSARRQGFAEQYF
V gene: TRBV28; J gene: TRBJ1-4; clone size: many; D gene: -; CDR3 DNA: TGTGCCAGCAGTCTAGGGGATGCAACTAATGAAAAACTGTTTTTT; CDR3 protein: CASSLGDATNEKLFF
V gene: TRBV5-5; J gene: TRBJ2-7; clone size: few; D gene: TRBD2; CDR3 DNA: TGTGCCAGCAGCGGGGGACTCCCGGGAGGCGAGCAGGGTTGGGAGCAGTACTTC; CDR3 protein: CASSGGLPGGEQGWEQYF
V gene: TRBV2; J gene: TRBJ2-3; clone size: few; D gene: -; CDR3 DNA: TGTGCCAGCAGACTGGAGAATACGCAGTATTTT; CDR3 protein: CASRLENTQYF
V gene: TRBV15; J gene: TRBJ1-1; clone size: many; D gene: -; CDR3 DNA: TGTGCCACCAGCAGAGACACCCCATGGACACCGAACACTGAAGCTTTCTTT; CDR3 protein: CATSRDTPWTPNTEAFF
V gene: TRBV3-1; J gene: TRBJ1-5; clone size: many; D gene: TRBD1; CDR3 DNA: TGTGCCAGCAGCCACAAGGGGACAGGGAATCAGCCCCAGCATTTT; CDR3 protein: CASSHKGTGNQPQHF
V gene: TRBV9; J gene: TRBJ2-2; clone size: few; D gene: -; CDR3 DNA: TGTGCCAGCAGCGGTAGGGCCGGGGAGCTGTTTTTT; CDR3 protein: CASSGRAGELFF
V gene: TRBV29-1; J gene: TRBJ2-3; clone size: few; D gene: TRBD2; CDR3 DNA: TGCAGCGTCCTAGCGGGAGCAGTCACAGATACGCAGTATTTT; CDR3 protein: CSVLAGAVTDTQYF
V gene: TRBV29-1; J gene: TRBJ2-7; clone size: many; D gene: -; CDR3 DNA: TGCAGCGTTATGACCGTTGAATCCTACGAGCAGTACTTC; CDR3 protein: CSVMTVESYEQYF
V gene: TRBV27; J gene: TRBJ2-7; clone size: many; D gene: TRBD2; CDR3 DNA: TGTGCCGCCTCATCATCCGGGGTTCGGGCGGGAGTATACGAGCAGTACTTC; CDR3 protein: CAASSSGVRAGVYEQYF
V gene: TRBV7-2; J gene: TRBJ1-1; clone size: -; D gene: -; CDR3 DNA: TGTGCCAGCAGCTCGTCCCAGAACACTGAAGCTTTCTTT; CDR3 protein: CASSSSQNTEAFF
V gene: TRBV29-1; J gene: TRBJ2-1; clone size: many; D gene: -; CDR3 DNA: TGCAGCGCGGACGGAGACTACAATGAGCAGTTCTTC; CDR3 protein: CSADGDYNEQFF
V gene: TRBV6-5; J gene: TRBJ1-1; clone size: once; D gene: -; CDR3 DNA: TGTGCCAGCAGTTCTGAGATGAACACTGAAGCTTTCTTT; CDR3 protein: CASSSEMNTEAFF
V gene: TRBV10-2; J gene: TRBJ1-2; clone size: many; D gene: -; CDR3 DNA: TGCGCCAGCGGGGCTGGCACAGGGTTCGGCTACACCTTC; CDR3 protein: CASGAGTGFGYTF
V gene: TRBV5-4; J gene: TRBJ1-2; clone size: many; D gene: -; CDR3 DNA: TGTGCCAGCAGCCCGGGAATCAAAGAAAATGGCTACACCTTC; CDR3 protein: CASSPGIKENGYTF
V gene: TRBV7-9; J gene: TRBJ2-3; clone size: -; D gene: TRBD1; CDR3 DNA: TGTGCCAGCAGCCCCCCCAGGGGGACCACAGATACGCAGTATTTT; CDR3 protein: CASSPPRGTTDTQYF
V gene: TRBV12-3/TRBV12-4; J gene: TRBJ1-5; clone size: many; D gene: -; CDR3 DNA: TGTGCCAGTACTGAACAGGCGGGAGGGCCCCAGCATTTT; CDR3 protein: CASTEQAGGPQHF
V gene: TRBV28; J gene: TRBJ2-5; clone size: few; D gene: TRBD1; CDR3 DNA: TGTGCCAGCAGCTTAGGGGACAGGGCACAAGAGACCCAGTACTTC; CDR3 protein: CASSLGDRAQETQYF
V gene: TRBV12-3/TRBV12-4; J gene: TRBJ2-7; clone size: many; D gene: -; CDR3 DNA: TGTGCCAGCAGTTTCTCAGTCTACGAGCAGTACTTC; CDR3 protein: CASSFSVYEQYF
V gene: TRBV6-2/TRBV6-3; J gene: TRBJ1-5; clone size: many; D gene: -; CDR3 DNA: TGTGCCAGCAGTTTAATTTCCAATCAGCCCCAGCATTTT; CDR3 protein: CASSLISNQPQHF
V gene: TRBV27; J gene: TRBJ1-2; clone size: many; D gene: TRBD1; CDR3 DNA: TGTGCCAGCAGCCAGGGGGCCGGATATGGCTACACCTTC; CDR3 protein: CASSQGAGYGYTF
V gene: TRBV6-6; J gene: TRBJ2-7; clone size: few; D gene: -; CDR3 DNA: TGTGCCACCCGCGGGCGGGCGCCCTACGAGCAGTACTTC; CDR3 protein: CATRGRAPYEQYF
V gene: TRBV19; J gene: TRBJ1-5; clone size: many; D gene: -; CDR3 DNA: TGTGCCAGTAGTACTGAGGGCCTAAGCAATCAGCCCCAGCATTTT; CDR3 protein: CASSTEGLSNQPQHF
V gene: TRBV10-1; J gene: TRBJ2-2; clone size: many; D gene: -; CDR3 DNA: TGCGCCAGCAGTCGGTCGTACACCGGGGAGCTGTTTTTT; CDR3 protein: CASSRSYTGELFF
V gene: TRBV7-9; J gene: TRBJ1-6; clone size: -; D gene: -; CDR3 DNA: TGTGCCAGCAGCTCCTTGGGGCCATCGAATTCACCCCTCCACTTT; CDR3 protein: CASSSLGPSNSPLHF
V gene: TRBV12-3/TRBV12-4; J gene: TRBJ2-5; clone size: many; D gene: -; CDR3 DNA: TGTGCCAGCAGGAATGGGCCGGGGGAGGAGACCCAGTACTTC; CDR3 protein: CASRNGPGEETQYF
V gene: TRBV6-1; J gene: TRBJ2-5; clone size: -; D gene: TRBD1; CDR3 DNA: TGTGCCAGCAGTGCCACAGGGACAGTAAAGACCCAGTACTTC; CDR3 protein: CASSATGTVKTQYF
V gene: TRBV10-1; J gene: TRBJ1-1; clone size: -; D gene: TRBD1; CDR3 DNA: TGCGCCAGCAGCTCGGGACAGTCCATGAACACTGAAGCTTTCTTT; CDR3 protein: CASSSGQSMNTEAFF
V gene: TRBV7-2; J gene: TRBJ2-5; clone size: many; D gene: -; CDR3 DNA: TGTGCCACCGGAACAAGAAGGGGGGCAGGGACCCAGTACTTC; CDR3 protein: CATGTRRGAGTQYF
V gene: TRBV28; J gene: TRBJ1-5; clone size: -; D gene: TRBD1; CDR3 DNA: TGTGCCAGCAGCCGCGGGACAGCGAGAAGCAATCAGCCCCAGCATTTT; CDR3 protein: CASSRGTARSNQPQHF
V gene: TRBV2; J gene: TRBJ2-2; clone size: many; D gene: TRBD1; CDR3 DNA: TGTGCCAGCAGTTGGGACAGGGGAAGGAACACCGGGGAGCTGTTTTTT; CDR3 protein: CASSWDRGRNTGELFF
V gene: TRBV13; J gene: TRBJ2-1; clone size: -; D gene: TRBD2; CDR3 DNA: TGTGCCAGTCGTGCGGGACTAGCGGGAGGGCCAAGGGACAATGAGCAGTTCTTC; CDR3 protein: CASRAGLAGGPRDNEQFF
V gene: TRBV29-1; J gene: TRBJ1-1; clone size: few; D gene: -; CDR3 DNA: TGCAGCGGGGGGCTGAACACTGAAGCTTTCTTT; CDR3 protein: CSGGLNTEAFF
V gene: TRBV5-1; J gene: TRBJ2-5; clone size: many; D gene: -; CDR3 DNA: TGCGCCAGCAGCTTGTGGCAGCAGCAAGAGACCCAGTACTTC; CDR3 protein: CASSLWQQQETQYF
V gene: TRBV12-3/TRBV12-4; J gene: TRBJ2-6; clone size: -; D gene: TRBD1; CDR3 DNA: TGTGCCAGCAGTGCCCTGGGGACAGGGGGTTCTGGGGCCAACGTCCTGACTTTC; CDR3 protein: CASSALGTGGSGANVLTF
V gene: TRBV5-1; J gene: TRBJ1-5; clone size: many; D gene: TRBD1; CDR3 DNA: TGCGCCAGCAGCCCGGGGACAGGGAATAGCAATCAGCCCCAGCATTTT; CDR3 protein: CASSPGTGNSNQPQHF
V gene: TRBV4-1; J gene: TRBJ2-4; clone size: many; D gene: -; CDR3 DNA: TGCGCCAGCAGCCAAGGTCCCATAGGGCGGGAACGGCACTTC; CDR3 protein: CASSQGPIGRERHF
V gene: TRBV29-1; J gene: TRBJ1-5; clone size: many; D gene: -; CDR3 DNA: TGCAGCGTTGAGGGCCCTGGGCCCCAGCATTTT; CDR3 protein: CSVEGPGPQHF
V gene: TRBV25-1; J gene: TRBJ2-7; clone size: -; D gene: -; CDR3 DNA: TGTGCCAGCAGTGATCCGGACTACGGGCAGTACTTC; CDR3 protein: CASSDPDYGQYF
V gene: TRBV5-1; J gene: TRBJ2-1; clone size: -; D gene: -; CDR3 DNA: TGCGCCAGCAGCTTGAGGAGGGTTTCCTACAATGAGCAGTTCTTC; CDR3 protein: CASSLRRVSYNEQFF
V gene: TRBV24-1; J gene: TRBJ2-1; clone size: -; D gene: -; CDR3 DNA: TGTGCCACCAGTGCCGGCTCCAATGAGGAGCAGTTCTTC; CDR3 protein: CATSAGSNEEQFF
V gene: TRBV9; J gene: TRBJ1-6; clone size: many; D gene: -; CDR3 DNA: TGTGCCAGCAGCGTAGAAGGGGAGTCACCCCTCCACTTT; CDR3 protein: CASSVEGESPLHF
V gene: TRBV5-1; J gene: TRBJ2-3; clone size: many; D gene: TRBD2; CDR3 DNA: TGCGCCAGCAGCTTGGCCACTAGCGGGAAGGTAGATACGCAGTATTTT; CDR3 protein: CASSLATSGKVDTQYF
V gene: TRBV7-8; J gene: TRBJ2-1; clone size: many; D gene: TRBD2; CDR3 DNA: TGTGCCAGCAGCGGTACTAGCGGGAGGGCCGATGAGCAGTTCTTC; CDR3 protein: CASSGTSGRADEQFF
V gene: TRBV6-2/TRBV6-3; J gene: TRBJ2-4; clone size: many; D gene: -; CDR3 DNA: TGTGCCAGCAGTTTGGTAGGGCAAAAAACCAAAAACATTCAGTACTTC; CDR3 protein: CASSLVGQKTKNIQYF
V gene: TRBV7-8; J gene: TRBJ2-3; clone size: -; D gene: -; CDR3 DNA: TGTGCCAGTACCCCCGGGGGTTCAGATACGCAGTATTTT; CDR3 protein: CASTPGGSDTQYF
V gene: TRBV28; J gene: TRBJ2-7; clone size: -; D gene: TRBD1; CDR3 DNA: TGTGCCAGCAGTCCCCCCCCGGACAGGGTAAGCGCGGAGTACTTC; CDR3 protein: CASSPPPDRVSAEYF
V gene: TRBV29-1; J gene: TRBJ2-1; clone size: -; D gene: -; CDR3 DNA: TGCAGCGTTGAAGGGGCTGGGTGGAGTGAGCAGTTCTTC; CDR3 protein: CSVEGAGWSEQFF